Below, 5 T cell receptor beta chains from the same sample are listed, as sequenced in a study of CXCR3-negative and CXCR3-positive naive CD8 T cells. The method, 5' RACE with UMI labels, was used to prepare the TRB cDNA libraries. From its re-call of the 5' RACE reads, TCRdb lists each CDR3 protein once, without DNA. The sample includes about 130,000 distinct CDR3 sequences. The sample was naive CXCR3- CD8+ T cells from blood. This sample's subset: CD45RO-CCR7+CD27+CD95- naive CD8+ T cells lacking CXCR3 (TNR3-). The receptor source for this set is a human donor in good health. Some clones in this sample may be carry-over from other donors' samples.

V gene TRBV5-1 combines with J gene TRBJ2-3; TCRdb's D gene call, TRBD2, goes unchecked for lack of DNA. Germline V gene sequence: CDR1 SGHRS, CDR2 YFSETQ. CDR3 size: 13 residues. The CDR3 protein is CASRLDLRDTQYF.

V gene TRBV3-1 combines with J gene TRBJ2-5; the TRBD2 assignment by TCRdb is unverifiable without DNA. The CDR3 consists of 14 residues. Germline V lookup: CDR1 LGHDT, CDR2 YNNKEL (reference sequence). This CDR3 reads CASRPGTRQETQYF.

This chain connects TRBV19 to TRBJ1-2. CDR1 is LNHDA and CDR2 is SQIVND in the germline V gene (reference sequence). The CDR3 spans 12 residues. CDR3 region: CASSLDRYGYTF.

The chain is built from TRBV12-3 or TRBV12-4 and TRBJ2-7; TCRdb's assignment of TRBD1 cannot be checked, as there is no DNA. This CDR3 is built from 16 residues. The CDR3: CASSPYGPGQGYEQYF.

The rearrangement uses TRBV7-2 and TRBJ2-7; the TCRdb D gene call, TRBD1, has no DNA to confirm it. The CDR3 length is 14 residues. Germline CDR1 is SGHTA and CDR2 is FQGNSA. This chain's CDR3 is CAATVGDAQREQYF. Using reference TRBV7-2 and TRBJ2-7 for the parts outside the CDR3, the full variable domain is GAGVSQSPSNKVTEKGKDVELRCDPISGHTALYWYRQSLGQGLEFLIYFQGNSAPDKSGLPSDRFSAERTGGSVSTLTIQRTQQEDSAVYLCAATVGDAQREQYFGPGTRLTVT.